This T cell receptor beta chain was captured by sequencing in a study of cytomegalovirus exposure and HLA in healthy donors. Study details: From HLA-typed donors, an early data release held tens of millions of unique TCRs. Study observations and caveats: Overall, roughly 160 TCR beta chains were annotated as cytomegalovirus-associated.

The PCR had 60 Vbeta and 13 Jbeta primers. Per the study methods: In a later analysis, some 11 million of tens of millions of unique beta chains occurred in at least two donors. The table came from immunoSEQ multiplex PCR; TCRdb's copy has only in-frame clones and leaves some out. The V and J calls and the clone size are those of that table, but D and trimming were determined from the DNA. Seen here are about 130,000 clones, roughly 80% observed once, and the top ten hold around 10%. Details on this clone: The antigen is undetermined.

J gave up 7 bases and V 2 bases, and 4 bases lay outside the gene matches. Germline lookup yields CDR1 GTSNPN and CDR2 SVGIG (reference sequence). The CDR3 consists of 14 residues. The sequenced sample was PBMCs. This receptor was identified in a male donor in good health and CMV-seropositive. V is TRBV30 and J is TRBJ1-5, with 11 bases matching TRBD1. The CDR3 DNA reads as TGTGCCTGGAGTCTAGGACAGGGGGCACAGCCCCAGCATTTT. Translation: CAWSLGQGAQPQHF.